This TCR beta chain was retrieved from a study of T cell responses to AZD1222 COVID-19 vaccine. The study's findings and limits: Per reports, nearly half of all spike-specific TCRs target regions that are unmutated in variants.

This table comes from immunoSEQ multiplex PCR, and its TCRdb copy is limited to in-frame clones, with some not included. The sample lists under 150,000 clones; approximately 90% were seen once. With regard to this clone: Its antigen is unknown.

CDR3 length equals 15 residues. Germline lookup yields CDR1 SEHNR and CDR2 FQNEAQ (reference sequence). J was trimmed by 3 bases and V by 3 bases; bases with no gene match: 5. The TCR originated in an adult who received the AZD1222 COVID-19 vaccine. The material sequenced was peripheral blood, taken 28 days after the second AZD1222 dose. The V and J genes are TRBV7-9 and TRBJ2-3, with TRBD2 matching over 8 bases. DNA of the CDR3: TGTGCCAGCAGCTTTGCGGGGGGCCCGACAGATACGCAGTATTTT. Encoded protein: CASSFAGGPTDTQYF. Full variable domain (remainder filled in from reference TRBV7-9 and TRBJ2-3): DTGVSQNPRHKITKRGQNVTFRCDPISEHNRLYWYRQTLGQGPEFLTYFQNEAQLEKSRLLSDRFSAERPKGSFSTLEIQRTEQGDSAMYLCASSFAGGPTDTQYFGPGTRLTVL.